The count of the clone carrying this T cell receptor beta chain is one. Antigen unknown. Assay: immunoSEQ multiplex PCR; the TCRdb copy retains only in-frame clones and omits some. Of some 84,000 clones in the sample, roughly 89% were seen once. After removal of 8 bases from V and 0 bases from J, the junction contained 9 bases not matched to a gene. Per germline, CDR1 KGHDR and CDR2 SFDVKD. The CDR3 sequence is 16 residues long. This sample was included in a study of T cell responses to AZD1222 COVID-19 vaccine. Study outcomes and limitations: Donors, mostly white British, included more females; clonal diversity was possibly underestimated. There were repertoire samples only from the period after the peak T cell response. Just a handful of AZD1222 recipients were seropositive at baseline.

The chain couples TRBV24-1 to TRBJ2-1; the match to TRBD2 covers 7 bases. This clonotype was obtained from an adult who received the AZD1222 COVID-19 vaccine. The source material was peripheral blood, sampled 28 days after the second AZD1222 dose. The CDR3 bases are TGTGCCACCACCCCCGGGGGGAGTCTCTCCTACAATGAGCAGTTCTTC. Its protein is CATTPGGSLSYNEQFF.